These 9 T cell receptor beta chains originate from one sample sequenced in a study of shared clonotypes between healthy human individuals. Only in-frame clones appear in the TCRdb table, and some are missing; sequencing was by immunoSEQ multiplex PCR. The sample carries about a million clones, 70% to 80% recorded once. The specimen sequenced was memory CD4+ T cells sorted from blood. The subset here: CD45RA-negative fraction. Receptors originate from a young man in good health.

The V and J genes are TRBV5-1 and TRBJ2-6; 8 nucleotides match TRBD1. The germline V gene encodes CDR1 SGHRS and CDR2 YFSETQ. The CDR3 consists of 15 residues. V shed 5 bases and J 3 bases; nucleotides not matched to a gene: 4. The CDR3 region is CASSSDRGGANVLTF. The CDR3 region has the DNA TGCGCCAGCAGTTCCGACAGGGGTGGGGCCAACGTCCTGACTTTC.

The chain combines TRBV2 with TRBJ2-7, with unresolved D. The V gene's germline CDR1 is SNHLY and CDR2 FYNNEI. CDR3 length: 14 residues. Trimming stripped 7 bases from V and 1 base from J, with 14 bases between. The DNA of the CDR3 is TGTGCCAGCAAGAGAAGTTTTCTTTCCTACGAGCAGTACTTC. It encodes CASKRSFLSYEQYF.

This chain connects TRBV29-1 to TRBJ2-7, with D possibly called TRBD1 or TRBD2 (6 bases each). This CDR3 contains 14 residues. The V gene lost 7 bases and the J gene lost 1 base, with 17 bases spanning the gap. CDR1 SQVTM and CDR2 ANQGSEA come from the germline V gene. DNA of the CDR3: TGCAGCGCCGGGGGCACCACAGGGTCCTACGAGCAGTACTTC. This encodes CSAGGTTGSYEQYF.

This chain uses TRBV28 with TRBJ1-5, with TRBD1 identical over 12 bases. Trimming cost V 6 bases and J 6 bases; bases outside gene matches: 3. The CDR3 is 14 residues long. Germline V gene lookup returns CDR1 MDHEN and CDR2 SYDVKM. The CDR3 here is CASRGQGAVQPQHF. DNA of the CDR3: TGTGCCAGCAGGGGACAGGGGGCTGTTCAGCCCCAGCATTTT.

V usage is TRBV6-5 and J usage is TRBJ1-5; perhaps TRBD1 as D (5 bases). Germline assignment: CDR1 MNHEY and CDR2 SVGAGI. The CDR3 length is 13 residues. The V end was cut by 11 bases, the J end by 3 bases, with 14 bases between. CDR3 protein: CAARDSNNQPQHF. DNA for the CDR3: TGTGCCGCTCGAGACAGCAACAATCAGCCCCAGCATTTT.

The rearrangement uses TRBV2 and TRBJ2-5; D is perhaps TRBD2 (5 bases). The CDR3 has 14 amino acids. V was clipped by 3 bases and J by 1 base, with 9 bases between them. CDR1 and CDR2 (germline): SNHLY, FYNNEI. CDR3 amino acids: CASSESGFQETQYF. The CDR3 DNA reads as TGTGCCAGCAGTGAGAGCGGATTCCAAGAGACCCAGTACTTC.

The chain links TRBV18 to TRBJ2-1, with D tentatively TRBD2 (7 bases). Germline loops: CDR1 KGHSH, CDR2 LQKENI. This CDR3 region has 16 residues. V was cut by 6 bases and J by 2 bases, with 17 bases left in between. For the CDR3, the DNA is TGTGCCAGCTCGACACTTGGGGGGGCGGCCTACAATGAGCAGTTCTTC. Protein: CASSTLGGAAYNEQFF.

This chain uses TRBV5-1 with TRBJ1-4, with D maybe TRBD1 (5 bases). V lost 1 base to trimming and J lost 7 bases, with 20 bases between them. The CDR3 is 17 amino acids. Germline V lookup: CDR1 SGHRS, CDR2 YFSETQ. The CDR3 DNA sequence: TGCGCCAGCAGCTTGTCCCCCGTGGGGGAAGGGATTGAAAAACTGTTTTTT. It translates to CASSLSPVGEGIEKLFF.

This clone occurred once. The germline gene is not matched at one end of the junction; a read error may be the cause. The CDR3 bases are TGCAGTGCTAGTGGGGCGGCTTCTTCCTTC. As protein: CSASGAASSF. This sequence joins TRBV20-1 and TRBJ1-2; maybe TRBD1 (5 bases). Germline CDR1 reads DFQATT; CDR2 reads SNEGSKA (reference sequence). The CDR3 loop spans 10 amino acids.